This TCR beta chain emerged from a study of radiation and T cells in renal cell carcinoma. The treatment: treatment-naive control, cytoreductive nephrectomy. Assay: immunoSEQ multiplex PCR; the TCRdb copy retains only in-frame clones and omits some. This table holds more than 15,000 clones, around 63% found once. The CDR3 totals 14 residues. Trimming took off 0 bases at V and 7 bases at J, with 10 bases between the two ends. The germline CDR1 and CDR2 sequences are SEHNR and FQNEAQ (reference sequence). J is TRBJ2-1 and V is TRBV7-9, with a weak D call TRBD2 (5 bases). The sample here was tumor tissue, taken from a patient whose treatment was nephrectomy without radiotherapy. The TCR originated in a man aged 45 to 65 with renal cell carcinoma. CDR3 sequence: CASSLAMGVNEQFF. The CDR3 DNA reads as TGTGCCAGCAGCTTAGCGATGGGAGTGAATGAGCAGTTCTTC.